This passage covers 16 T cell receptor beta chains from one sample sequenced in a study of T cells in narcolepsy. Produced via immunoSEQ multiplex PCR; TCRdb's table is partial and in-frame only. The table records roughly 27,000 clones, about nine tenths of them present only once. Material for sequencing was CD45RA- memory CD4+ T cells from PBMCs. The receptor source for this set is a human donor with narcolepsy.

This chain links TRBV18 with TRBJ1-4; perhaps TRBD1 as D (6 bases). The V gene lost 6 bases and the J gene lost 7 bases, with 15 bases spanning the gap. The CDR3 runs to 14 residues. The germline V gene has CDR1 KGHSH and CDR2 LQKENI. The CDR3 sequence: CASSFAGGGEKLFF. As DNA, the CDR3 is TGTGCCAGCTCCTTCGCCGGGGGCGGTGAAAAACTGTTTTTT. Variable domain in full (rest from reference TRBV18 and TRBJ1-4): NAGVMQNPRHLVRRRGQEARLRCSPMKGHSHVYWYRQLPEEGLKFMVYLQKENIIDESGMPKERFSAEFPKEGPSILRIQQVVRGDSAAYFCASSFAGGGEKLFFGSGTQLSVL.

This clone was found once. The V call is TRBV18, the J call TRBJ1-5, with D unclear. V was shortened by 6 bases and J by 4 bases, with 10 bases between the two germline ends. Germline V gene data show CDR1 as KGHSH and CDR2 as LQKENI. The CDR3 has 13 amino acids. As DNA, the CDR3 is TGTGCCAGCTCTTTTGAGGAAAATCAGCCCCAGCATTTT. Encoded protein: CASSFEENQPQHF.

This rearrangement joins TRBV2 to TRBJ1-5; D is unresolved. Trimming took 4 bases from V and 1 from J, leaving 8 bases between them. The CDR3 runs 14 residues. CDR1 is SNHLY and CDR2 is FYNNEI in the germline V gene. CDR3 coding DNA: TGTGCCAGCAGTGTGGGATTGAGCAATCAGCCCCAGCATTTT. This gives the protein CASSVGLSNQPQHF.

The chain links TRBV5-4 to TRBJ1-1; 12 bases fit TRBD1. This CDR3 has 15 residues. The trim removed 4 bases at V and 11 bases at J, leaving 12 bases unmatched. Germline loops: CDR1 SGHNT, CDR2 YYREEE (reference sequence). CDR3 DNA sequence: TGTGCCAGCAGCGAGCAGGGACAGGGGGCAGTGGGGGCTTTCTTT. It encodes CASSEQGQGAVGAFF.

This sequence joins TRBV4-1 and TRBJ1-3; the D is unclear. The CDR3 runs to 15 residues. The ends were cut back, 0 bases at V and 2 bases at J, with 8 bases in the middle. The germline gives CDR1 MGHRA, CDR2 YSYEKL. CDR3 nucleotides: TGCGCCAGCAGCCAAGAATGGAGACCTGGAAACACCATATATTTT. Amino acid sequence: CASSQEWRPGNTIYF.

The chain recombines TRBV4-1 with TRBJ2-1; possible D gene TRBD2, 5 bases. Trimming left V 4 bases short and J 6 bases short, with 19 bases between. Looked up from germline, CDR1 is MGHRA and CDR2 is YSYEKL. This CDR3 is 16 amino acids long. The CDR3 DNA is TGCGCCAGCAGCCCTATAGGGAGAGAAGTCGTCAATGAGCAGTTCTTC. Protein sequence: CASSPIGREVVNEQFF.

V and J are TRBV10-2 and TRBJ1-1; D is unclear. CDR1 is WSHSY, CDR2 SAAADI, per germline. This CDR3 is 15 amino acids long. V was pared by 2 bases and J by 8 bases, with 18 bases between. In DNA, the CDR3 is TGCGCCAGCAGTGAGGAGACCTTCCGGCGGGGAGAAGCTTTCTTT. Encoded protein: CASSEETFRRGEAFF.

The chain employs TRBV2 and TRBJ1-2, with 8 nucleotides matching TRBD1. The ends lost 4 bases at V and 6 bases at J; junction bases unmatched: 13. Germline V gives CDR1 SNHLY, CDR2 FYNNEI. CDR3 length equals 16 residues. The CDR3 region is CASSARQGAPFNGYTF. The CDR3 DNA reads TGTGCCAGCAGTGCTCGCCAGGGGGCCCCATTTAATGGCTACACCTTC.

The V gene is TRBV18, the J gene TRBJ1-4; D gene uncertain. The CDR3 is made up of 14 amino acids. Looked up from germline, CDR1 is KGHSH and CDR2 is LQKENI. V lost 5 bases, J lost 0 bases, and 7 bases lay in between. The CDR3 loop is CASSTLATNEKLFF. In DNA form, the CDR3 reads TGTGCCAGCTCAACGCTCGCAACTAATGAAAAACTGTTTTTT.

The gene calls are TRBV6-5 and TRBJ2-7, with D possibly being TRBD1 (5 bases). V lost 6 bases, J lost 6 bases, and 15 bases lay in between. There are 13 residues in the CDR3. Germline values: CDR1 MNHEY, CDR2 SVGAGI. CDR3 sequence: CASSNAPGFEQYV. The CDR3 nucleotides read TGTGCCAGCAGCAACGCCCCAGGGTTCGAGCAGTACGTC.

The rearrangement links TRBV18 to TRBJ1-4, with a weak D call TRBD1 (5 bases). The germline gives CDR1 KGHSH, CDR2 LQKENI. The length of the CDR3 is 16 residues. Trimming stripped 4 bases from V and 2 bases from J, with 14 bases between. The CDR3 nucleotides read TGTGCCAGCTCACAATCGACCGGGGGGACTAATGAAAAACTGTTTTTT. Residues: CASSQSTGGTNEKLFF.

The J gene is TRBJ2-7, the V gene TRBV27, with TRBD1 as a possible D gene (6 bases). V was shortened by 6 bases and J by 5 bases, with 14 bases between the two germline ends. Looked up from germline, CDR1 is MNHEY and CDR2 is SMNVEV (reference sequence). The CDR3 contains 13 residues. The CDR3 is CASSQQGNHEQYF. The CDR3 DNA reads TGTGCCAGCAGCCAACAGGGAAACCACGAGCAGTACTTC.

The gene calls are TRBV5-1 and TRBJ2-1; 7 nucleotides align to TRBD2. J gave up 0 bases and V 5 bases, and 5 bases lay outside the gene matches. This CDR3 comprises 15 residues. Germline CDR1 and CDR2: SGHRS and YFSETQ. The CDR3 nucleotides are TGCGCCAGCAGACCGACTAGCTCCTCCTACAATGAGCAGTTCTTC. Residues: CASRPTSSSYNEQFF.

The chain couples TRBV4-1 to TRBJ2-1, with 8 bases aligning to TRBD1. This CDR3 is 15 amino acids long. With 3 bases clipped from V and 7 bases from J, the junction kept 8 bases outside the gene matches. Germline CDR1 reads MGHRA; CDR2 reads YSYEKL. The CDR3 protein is CASSHQDREGNEQFF. In DNA form, the CDR3 reads TGCGCCAGCAGCCACCAGGACAGGGAAGGGAATGAGCAGTTCTTC.

This clone was observed a single time. The rearrangement links TRBV5-1 to TRBJ1-6; D gene ambiguous. Trimming stripped 0 bases from V and 0 bases from J, with 13 bases between. Per germline, CDR1 SGHRS and CDR2 YFSETQ. CDR3 length: 18 residues. CDR3 nucleotide sequence: TGCGCCAGCAGCTTGGCCCGGGCCATGAGCTCCTATAATTCACCCCTCCACTTT. The encoded protein is CASSLARAMSSYNSPLHF.

The V and J genes are TRBV10-1 and TRBJ2-3, with D perhaps TRBD1 (5 bases). Trimming pared 5 bases from V and 4 bases from J, leaving 10 bases between. This CDR3 comprises 13 residues. The germline V gene has CDR1 WNHNN and CDR2 SYGVQD (reference sequence). The CDR3 coding sequence is TGCGCCAGCAGTCCAGGGTTCGCAGATACGCAGTATTTT. It codes for CASSPGFADTQYF.